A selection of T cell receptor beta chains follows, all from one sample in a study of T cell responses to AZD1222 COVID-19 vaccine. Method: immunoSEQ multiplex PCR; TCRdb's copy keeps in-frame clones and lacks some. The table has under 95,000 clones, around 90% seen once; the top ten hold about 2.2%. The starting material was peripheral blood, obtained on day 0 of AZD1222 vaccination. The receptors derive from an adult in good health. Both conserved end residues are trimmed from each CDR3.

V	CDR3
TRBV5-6	ASFQGQNQPQH
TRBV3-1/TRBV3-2	ASSPGEGMSGYT
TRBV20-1	SASTLAAYEQY
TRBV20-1	SGGGAYMQY
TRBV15	ATTGGVINEKLF
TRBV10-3	AISRTGTEAF
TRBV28	ASSPEDPPEQF
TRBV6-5	AVPRNEGTEAF
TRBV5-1	ASSLNAGATNEKLF
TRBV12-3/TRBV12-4	ASSFAGSPEAF
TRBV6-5	ASSYSPGGWGYT
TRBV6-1	ASSVRRASANEKLF
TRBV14	ASSQVLSSYNEQF
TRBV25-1	ATSTGEESGELF
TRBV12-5	ASGLEGYGYT
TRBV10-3	AISETPGAGVSTDTQY
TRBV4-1	ASNPSSQGGYEQY
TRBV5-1	ASNPAGQGANYGYT
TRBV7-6	ASSFGPTNTGELF
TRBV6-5	ASSYKNTEAF
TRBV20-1	SARAGDPQY
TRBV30	AWSEYGNEQF
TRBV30	AWSLGGTGWSYEQY
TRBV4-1	ASSLIGSGRGDNEQF
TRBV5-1	ASSRGLAGGEQF
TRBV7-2	ASSLAGTSGWAGSLHEQY
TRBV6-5	ASSPGPPYGYT
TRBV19	ASTPVYGAVFSGNTIY
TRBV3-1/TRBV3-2	ASSQVGYQNIQY
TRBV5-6	ASKRWVLYEQY
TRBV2	ASSGGGSSYNEQF
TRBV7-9	ASSSTGGGNQPQH
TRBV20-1	SASPGTGPSYEQY
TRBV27	ASSLRRDTYNEQF
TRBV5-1	ASSLDNRSYEQY
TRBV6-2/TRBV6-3	ASSFRVTTGELF
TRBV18	ASSLHRGDTGELF
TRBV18	ASSPSPLSGNTIY
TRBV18	ASSPGQGATEAF
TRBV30	AWSAVGGQPQH
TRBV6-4	ASSTSGGGTDTQY
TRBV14	ASSQSFTGTKISVEQF
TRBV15	ATSKGANYGYT
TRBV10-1	ASSEQSGGLNEQF
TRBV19	ASMGTGGGQPQH
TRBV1	TSSQDCPPAGGPAYNEQF
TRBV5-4	ASSLGVLNSYEQY
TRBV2	ASSAQSGTEAF
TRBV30	AWRGPGAPTEAF
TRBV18	ASSPWTGAFYEQY
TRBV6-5	ASLPGIGTDTQY
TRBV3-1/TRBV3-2	ASSQDQSGEGVETQY
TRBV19	ATTDRGNTEAF
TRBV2	ASSVDSRMGGYT
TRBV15	ATGFRIETQY
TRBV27	ASSLWLAGTSNEQF